This TCR beta chain was recovered during a study of cytomegalovirus exposure and HLA in healthy donors. Study-level findings and limits: The study listed roughly 160 cytomegalovirus-associated TCR beta chains.

About this clone: Its antigen is still unknown.

The germline V gene encodes CDR1 SQVTM and CDR2 ANQGSEA. CDR3 length: 14 amino acids. The J segment lost 5 bases and the V segment lost 4 bases, leaving 7 bases of the junction unmatched. With 60 Vbeta and 13 Jbeta primers, the PCR was carried out. Repertoires were generated with immunoSEQ multiplex PCR, while TCRdb's copy carries only in-frame clones and drops some. The sample yields roughly 200,000 clones, approximately 87% seen once. The sequenced material came from PBMCs. The chain is built from TRBV29-1 and TRBJ2-1, with TRBD2 matching over 8 bases. The clonotype was recovered from a young man in good health and CMV-seronegative. Here the CDR3 DNA reads TGCAGCGTTGTCCGACTAGCGCTTGACAATGAGCAGTTCTTC. This translates into CSVVRLALDNEQFF.